This is a list of T cell receptor beta chains from one sample in a study of shared clonotypes between healthy human individuals. Here immunoSEQ multiplex PCR was the method, and the copy in TCRdb shows in-frame clones only, minus some. The profile shows about 490,000 clones, approximately 79% of them singletons. Sequencing was carried out using PBMCs. The receptors were gathered from a woman between 40 and 50 years old in good health. Some clones in this sample may be carry-over from other donors' samples. CDR3s include the opening cysteine and the closing phenylalanine or tryptophan. D genes are given only for firm matches. Size is omitted from some rows. Given values are once, few, many or a class for expanded clones.

v_gene	d_gene	j_gene	abundance	CDR3nt	CDR3aa
TRBV4-2	-	TRBJ2-7	once	TGTGCCAGCAGCCAAGATTGGTCCTCCTACGAGCAGTACTTC	CASSQDWSSYEQYF
TRBV5-6	-	TRBJ2-5	-	TGTGCCAGCAGCCTCCGGGGACAAGAGACCCAGTACTTC	CASSLRGQETQYF
TRBV30	TRBD2	TRBJ2-1	once	TGTGCCTGGTCGGGACTAGCGGAGGTCGATAGGTTCTTC	CAWSGLAEVDRFF
TRBV14	-	TRBJ2-4	few	TGTGCCAGCAGCCAAGATCGCTTGGGAACTAGAGTCAGCAGAGCCAAAAACATTCAGTACTTC	CASSQDRLGTRVSRAKNIQYF
TRBV2	TRBD2	TRBJ2-6	once	TGTGCCAGCACTCACCTCGGGGGGGCTGGGGCCAACGTCCTGACTTTC	CASTHLGGAGANVLTF
TRBV29-1	-	TRBJ2-3	-	TGCAGCGTTGAAGGACCCGACGGCACAGATACGCAGTATTTT	CSVEGPDGTDTQYF
TRBV19	-	TRBJ2-7	-	TGTGCCATCCTCCTTATGGGGGCGAAAACCTACGAGCAGTACTTC	CAILLMGAKTYEQYF
TRBV28	-	TRBJ2-1	once	TGTGCCAGCAGTACTAGGCGAGGGGGGGACAATGAGCAGTTCTTC	CASSTRRGGDNEQFF
TRBV15	-	TRBJ2-7	-	TGTGCCACCAGCAGAGATCAAGGGGGGACCTACGAGCAGTACTTC	CATSRDQGGTYEQYF
TRBV7-3	-	TRBJ1-1	-	TGTGCCAGCAGCCAAGGGCCATCGAACACTGAAGCTTTCTTT	CASSQGPSNTEAFF
TRBV14	-	TRBJ1-2	-	TGTGCCAGCAGCCAAGGTCCGGGTAATGGCTACACCTTC	CASSQGPGNGYTF
TRBV7-2	-	TRBJ1-2	-	TGTGCCAGCGGGACCGGAATGGGTGATGGCTACACCTTC	CASGTGMGDGYTF
TRBV27	-	TRBJ2-5	once	TGTGCCAGCAGTTATTTTAGGGGCCAAGAGACCCAGTACTTC	CASSYFRGQETQYF
TRBV27	TRBD2	TRBJ2-2	-	TGTGCCAGCAGTTTATCCTATATCATGACTAGCGGGTACACCGGGGAGCTGTTTTTT	CASSLSYIMTSGYTGELFF
TRBV7-2	-	TRBJ2-7	once	TGTGCCAGCAGCTTAACGGGGTCATTCTCCTACGAGCAGTACTTC	CASSLTGSFSYEQYF
TRBV28	-	TRBJ2-1	-	TGTGCCAGCAGTCAATACCCAGGGGAACAGTTCTTC	CASSQYPGEQFF
TRBV18	TRBD2	TRBJ2-7	-	TGTGCCAGCTCACCACCGATACCCGGGACTAGTACCTACGAGCAGTACTTC	CASSPPIPGTSTYEQYF
TRBV6-5	-	TRBJ2-2	-	TGTGCCAGCAGTTACCAGGAGAACACCGGGGAGCTGTTTTTT	CASSYQENTGELFF
TRBV25-1	-	TRBJ1-6	-	TGTGCCAGCAGTGAGGGGGGCAGGAGGAATTCACCCCTCCACTTT	CASSEGGRRNSPLHF
TRBV7-8	-	TRBJ2-5	-	TGTGCCAGCAGCTTGGGCAGGGGCCAAGAGACCCAGTACTTC	CASSLGRGQETQYF
TRBV7-3	TRBD1	TRBJ2-2	-	TGTGCCAGCAGCTTAAACACAGGGGTTGACACCGGGGAGCTGTTTTTT	CASSLNTGVDTGELFF
TRBV11-2	-	TRBJ2-1	-	TGTGCCAGCAGCTTAATTATCCAGCGGGTCCCCTCCTACAATGAGCAGTTCTTC	CASSLIIQRVPSYNEQFF
TRBV4-2	TRBD2	TRBJ2-3	-	TGTGCCAGCAGCCAAGTACAGACCCACACCAGCTTAGCGGGAGGGCTTTCGGATACGCAGTATTTT	CASSQVQTHTSLAGGLSDTQYF
TRBV30	-	TRBJ2-7	-	TGTGCCTGGAGTGCAGACAGAGACTACGAGCAGTACTTC	CAWSADRDYEQYF
TRBV5-4	-	TRBJ2-7	-	TGTGCCAGCAGCACGGACACCTCCTACGAGCAGTACTTC	CASSTDTSYEQYF
TRBV5-1	TRBD1	TRBJ1-2	-	TGCGCCAGCAGCTGGACAGGGGGCGACTATGGCTACACCTTC	CASSWTGGDYGYTF
TRBV5-1	-	TRBJ2-3	-	TGCGCCAGCAGCTACCCGACGGACTTTCCCCCAGATACGCAGTATTTT	CASSYPTDFPPDTQYF
TRBV28	TRBD1	TRBJ1-5	-	TGTGCCAGCAGCCCGACAGGGGACAATCAGCCCCAGCATTTT	CASSPTGDNQPQHF
TRBV19	-	TRBJ1-1	few	TGTGCCAGTAGTACCCCCGGACTGAACACTGAAGCTTTCTTT	CASSTPGLNTEAFF
TRBV7-9	-	TRBJ2-7	-	TGTGCCAGCCAGGACGGTCCTTACGAGCAGTACTTC	CASQDGPYEQYF
TRBV27	TRBD2	TRBJ2-4	once	TGTGCCAGCAGTTTATCGTCTAGCGGGAGTAACATTCAGTACTTC	CASSLSSSGSNIQYF
TRBV7-3	-	TRBJ2-3	-	TGTGCCAGCAGCTTACGGAGGGCAGCTAGCACAGATACGCAGTATTTT	CASSLRRAASTDTQYF
TRBV5-1	TRBD1	TRBJ2-7	-	TGCGCCAGCAGCTCTCGGACAGGGACCTACGAGCAGTACTTC	CASSSRTGTYEQYF
TRBV5-1	-	TRBJ2-3	-	TGCGCCAGCACACTGGGGCTGCGGATACGGGGAGATACGCAGTATTTT	CASTLGLRIRGDTQYF
TRBV5-4	-	TRBJ2-7	-	TGTGCCAGCAGCTCGGACGGAAACTCCTACGAGCAGTACTTC	CASSSDGNSYEQYF
TRBV28	-	TRBJ1-2	-	TGTGCCAGCACCCTGGGGGGTTATGGCTACACCTTC	CASTLGGYGYTF
TRBV30	TRBD2	TRBJ2-7	-	TGTGCCTGGGGCAGTTGGGAGGGCTCCTACGAGCAGTACTTC	CAWGSWEGSYEQYF
TRBV4-1	-	TRBJ2-7	-	TGCGCCAGCAGCCGGGGGATTTGGGAGTACGAGCAGTACTTC	CASSRGIWEYEQYF
TRBV5-4	-	TRBJ1-4	once	TGTGCCAGCAGCTTGGGGGCAACTAATGAAAAACTGTTTTTT	CASSLGATNEKLFF
TRBV19	-	TRBJ1-1	-	TGTGCCAGTAGTATGGTCTGGGGGCAGATGAACACTGAAGCTTTCTTT	CASSMVWGQMNTEAFF
TRBV5-4	-	TRBJ1-1	-	TGTGCCAGCCAGCGCAGGCGGGAAGTCGGCACTGAAGCTTTCTTT	CASQRRREVGTEAFF
TRBV11-2	-	TRBJ2-2	-	TGTGCCAGCACCATAGGGCGGGTGGGTTATGGCACCGGGGAGCTGTTTTTT	CASTIGRVGYGTGELFF
TRBV7-9	TRBD2	TRBJ2-7	-	TGTGCCAGCAGCTCTGTCGGGGGGGTCTACGAGCAGTACTTC	CASSSVGGVYEQYF
TRBV11-2	-	TRBJ2-7	many	TGTGCCAGCAGCTTAGAGGCGGCCCTAGCCCCCTACGAGCAGTACTTC	CASSLEAALAPYEQYF
TRBV7-9	-	TRBJ1-1	few	TGTGCCAGCAGCCCGGTTGCTGAAGCTTTCTTT	CASSPVAEAFF
TRBV6-1	TRBD2	TRBJ2-7	-	TGTGCCAGCAGAGGACTAGCGGGAGGGCCTAAGGAGCAGTACTTC	CASRGLAGGPKEQYF
TRBV28	-	TRBJ2-1	-	TGTGCCAGCAGTCCTTTGGCCTACAATGAGCAGTTCTTC	CASSPLAYNEQFF
TRBV2	-	TRBJ2-2	-	TGTGCCAGCAGTGTAGTGGTGGTGGCCGGGGAGCTGTTTTTT	CASSVVVVAGELFF
TRBV7-8	TRBD2	TRBJ2-1	many	TGTGCCAGCAGCCTCCTTAGCGGGGAGATTTACAATGAGCAGTTCTTC	CASSLLSGEIYNEQFF
TRBV14	-	TRBJ2-3	-	TGTGCCAGCAGTCCGACAGCCTTGCGCACAGATACGCAGTATTTT	CASSPTALRTDTQYF
TRBV19	TRBD1	TRBJ1-5	once	TGTGCCAGTAGTGCACCGGGACAGGGGGTGAATCAGCCCCAGCATTTT	CASSAPGQGVNQPQHF
TRBV11-2	-	TRBJ1-1	-	TGTGCCAGCAGCGTTGACCCGACGGGCGACACTGAAGCTTTCTTT	CASSVDPTGDTEAFF
TRBV11-1	-	TRBJ2-2	-	TGTGCCAGCAGCCCATCACGGGGCGCAGGGACCGGGGAGCTGTTTTTT	CASSPSRGAGTGELFF
TRBV29-1	-	TRBJ2-1	once	TGCAGCGTCAAGGGCAATGAGCAGTTCTTC	CSVKGNEQFF
TRBV6-6	-	TRBJ1-1	-	TGTGCCACCCACCCGAGTCCAGGGCTTGGCACTGAAGCTTTCTTT	CATHPSPGLGTEAFF